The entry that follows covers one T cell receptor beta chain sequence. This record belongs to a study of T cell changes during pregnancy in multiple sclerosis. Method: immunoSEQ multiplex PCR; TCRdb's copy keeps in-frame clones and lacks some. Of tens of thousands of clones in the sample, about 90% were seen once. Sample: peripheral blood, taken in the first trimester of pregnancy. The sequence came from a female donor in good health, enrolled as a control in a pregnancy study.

This chain's CDR3 is CASSMLEWASDNEQFF. DNA for the CDR3: TGTGCCAGTAGTATGTTAGAGTGGGCTAGCGACAATGAGCAGTTCTTC. V is TRBV19 and J is TRBJ2-1; D possibly corresponds to TRBD2 (6 bases). Trimming shortened V by 3 bases and J by 5 bases, and 17 bases separated the two germline ends. There are 16 residues in the CDR3. Germline-derived CDR1 and CDR2 are LNHDA and SQIVND (reference sequence).